One sample yielded the 5 T cell receptor beta chains listed below, sequenced in a study of blood T cell repertoires in COVID-19. Profiled with immunoSEQ multiplex PCR; TCRdb holds only in-frame clones, not every one. The top ten hold over 2.5% of the sample, which has 250,000 to 300,000 clones, roughly 79% seen once. The sequencing input was peripheral blood. The receptors come from a woman aged 55-69 years with active or convalescent COVID-19.

J is TRBJ1-6 and V is TRBV6-5; D is undetermined. V was shortened by 10 bases and J by 4 bases, with 17 bases between the two germline ends. This CDR3 spans 15 amino acids. Germline V gives CDR1 MNHEY, CDR2 SVGAGI. CDR3: CATTRSLIYNSPLHF. The DNA for the CDR3 is TGTGCCACCACAAGGAGCTTGATTTATAATTCACCCCTCCACTTT.

The chain carries TRBV19 and TRBJ1-5; TRBD1 is a possible D gene (5 bases). This CDR3 has 14 residues. Germline CDR1 is LNHDA and CDR2 is SQIVND (reference sequence). The germline V and J ends were trimmed by 10 bases and 3 bases, with 16 bases remaining between them. Here the CDR3 DNA reads TGTGCCACCGAGGAAGGGGTGTACAATCAGCCCCAGCATTTT. It specifies CATEEGVYNQPQHF.

V and J are TRBV7-2 and TRBJ2-3, with D uncertain. Germline values: CDR1 SGHTA, CDR2 FQGNSA. V shed 1 base and J shed 3 bases, with 11 bases lying between them. This CDR3 has 15 residues. CDR3 nucleotide sequence: TGTGCCAGCAGCTTAGTTGGCGGCACTACAGATACGCAGTATTTT. The encoded protein is CASSLVGGTTDTQYF.

CDR3 coding DNA: TGCGCCAGCAGCTTGGTACGGGACAGTCCTGGGGCCAACGTCCTGACTTTC. This gives the protein CASSLVRDSPGANVLTF. V gene TRBV5-1 combines with J gene TRBJ2-6; TRBD1 agrees at 7 bases. This CDR3 has 17 residues. Germline V lookup: CDR1 SGHRS, CDR2 YFSETQ. The junction had 5 bases not matched to a gene; V was cut back by 0 bases and J by 2 bases.

The V gene is TRBV19, the J gene TRBJ1-2; D unclear. Germline values: CDR1 LNHDA, CDR2 SQIVND (reference sequence). Trimming took 3 bases from V and 4 from J, leaving 9 bases between them. The CDR3 contains 13 residues. CDR3 region: CASSIVPTYGYTF. Written as DNA, the CDR3 is TGTGCCAGTAGTATCGTTCCTACCTATGGCTACACCTTC. Combining the CDR3 with reference TRBV19 and TRBJ1-2 gives the whole variable domain DGGITQSPKYLFRKEGQNVTLSCEQNLNHDAMYWYRQDPGQGLRLIYYSQIVNDFQKGDIAEGYSVSREKKESFPLTVTSAQKNPTAFYLCASSIVPTYGYTFGSGTRLTVV.